The rows below give T cell receptor beta chains drawn from one sample of a study of blood T cell repertoires in COVID-19. Libraries were prepared by immunoSEQ multiplex PCR; TCRdb keeps only in-frame clonotypes and omits some of them. Seen here are approximately 11,000 clones, 85% to 90% observed once, and the top ten hold 9.5% to 13%. Material: peripheral blood. All receptors derive from a human donor in a cohort sampled during active COVID-19. Each CDR3 is given with its conserved first and last residue. The order of the fields is J gene, D gene, clone size, V gene, CDR3 DNA, CDR3 protein. The D gene is left open where the match is weak. Expanded clones are given a class, and other clones once, few, many or no size at all.

j_call: TRBJ2-1; d_call: TRBD1; clone_size: -; v_call: TRBV9; cdr3_nt: TGTGCCAGCAGCGTAGAGGGGGCTACAGGGAATGAGCAGTTCTTC; cdr3_aa: CASSVEGATGNEQFF
j_call: TRBJ1-3; d_call: TRBD1; clone_size: -; v_call: TRBV19; cdr3_nt: TGTGCCACCCACGAACAGGGGCGCCGCTCTGGAAACACCATATATTTT; cdr3_aa: CATHEQGRRSGNTIYF
j_call: TRBJ1-2; d_call: TRBD1; clone_size: once; v_call: TRBV11-3; cdr3_nt: TGTGCCAGCAGCCCCGGACAGGTGTTTTGCTTATCTGGCTACACCTTC; cdr3_aa: CASSPGQVFCLSGYTF
j_call: TRBJ2-7; d_call: TRBD2; clone_size: -; v_call: TRBV7-9; cdr3_nt: TGTGCCAGCCAAGGGGGACTAGCGGGGACCGCCTCCTACGAGCAGTACTTC; cdr3_aa: CASQGGLAGTASYEQYF
j_call: TRBJ1-4; d_call: -; clone_size: -; v_call: TRBV29-1; cdr3_nt: TGCAGCGTGCGGATGGCCGCAACTAATGAAAAACTGTTTTTT; cdr3_aa: CSVRMAATNEKLFF
j_call: TRBJ2-6; d_call: -; clone_size: -; v_call: TRBV2; cdr3_nt: TGTGCCAGCAGTACCCCCAGGGACTCCTCCGGGGCCAACGTCCTGACTTTC; cdr3_aa: CASSTPRDSSGANVLTF
j_call: TRBJ2-1; d_call: TRBD2; clone_size: -; v_call: TRBV25-1; cdr3_nt: TGTGCCAGTGCCCCCCAGCGGGGGGGGTCCTACAATGAGCAGTTCTTC; cdr3_aa: CASAPQRGGSYNEQFF
j_call: TRBJ2-7; d_call: TRBD2; clone_size: -; v_call: TRBV6-5; cdr3_nt: TGTGCCACCGTCTTGGCTAGCGGGGGTACCTACGAGCAGTACTTC; cdr3_aa: CATVLASGGTYEQYF
j_call: TRBJ2-3; d_call: -; clone_size: -; v_call: TRBV2; cdr3_nt: TGTGCCAGCAGTCAACTTTGGGGGGGGGCCACAGATACGCAGTATTTT; cdr3_aa: CASSQLWGGATDTQYF
j_call: TRBJ1-2; d_call: -; clone_size: -; v_call: TRBV6-5; cdr3_nt: TGTGCCAGCAGTTACTCGGCAGGGAACTATGGCTACACCTTC; cdr3_aa: CASSYSAGNYGYTF
j_call: TRBJ1-2; d_call: -; clone_size: -; v_call: TRBV24-1; cdr3_nt: TGTGCCACCAGTGACGGGATCTATGGCTACACCTTC; cdr3_aa: CATSDGIYGYTF
j_call: TRBJ1-6; d_call: -; clone_size: -; v_call: TRBV27; cdr3_nt: TGTGCCAGCAGTCCGGGGGTGGACTGGGGTTCACCCCTCCACTTT; cdr3_aa: CASSPGVDWGSPLHF
j_call: TRBJ1-1; d_call: -; clone_size: -; v_call: TRBV30; cdr3_nt: TGTGCCTGGAGTAAGGGGGGGCGAGGGGAAGCTTTCTTT; cdr3_aa: CAWSKGGRGEAFF
j_call: TRBJ2-3; d_call: -; clone_size: -; v_call: TRBV5-1; cdr3_nt: TGCGCCAGCTCCCCCCAACAGGGAGTCACAGATACGCAGTATTTT; cdr3_aa: CASSPQQGVTDTQYF
j_call: TRBJ1-2; d_call: -; clone_size: once; v_call: TRBV9; cdr3_nt: TGTGCCAGCAGCGTAGGAGGTTATGGCTACACCTTC; cdr3_aa: CASSVGGYGYTF
j_call: TRBJ2-7; d_call: TRBD2; clone_size: few; v_call: TRBV6-6; cdr3_nt: TGTGCCAGCAGTTATGCCCTAGCGGGTGGGATAAGCGAGCAGTACTTC; cdr3_aa: CASSYALAGGISEQYF
j_call: TRBJ2-1; d_call: -; clone_size: -; v_call: TRBV14; cdr3_nt: TGTCCTTGGGGGCCAGCTACCTCCTACAATGAGCAGTTCTTC; cdr3_aa: CPWGPATSYNEQFF
j_call: TRBJ1-2; d_call: -; clone_size: -; v_call: TRBV24-1; cdr3_nt: TGTGCCACCAGTGGGGCAGGGACTAACTATGGCTACACCTTC; cdr3_aa: CATSGAGTNYGYTF
j_call: TRBJ2-7; d_call: -; clone_size: -; v_call: TRBV10-1; cdr3_nt: TGCGCCAGCAGTGCAGGGTCCCGTGAGCAGTACTTC; cdr3_aa: CASSAGSREQYF
j_call: TRBJ1-6; d_call: -; clone_size: -; v_call: TRBV5-4; cdr3_nt: TGTGCCAGCAGCGCCCGGCCGGGGGGCTCCTATAATTCACCCCTCCACTTT; cdr3_aa: CASSARPGGSYNSPLHF
j_call: TRBJ2-7; d_call: -; clone_size: -; v_call: TRBV5-1; cdr3_nt: TGCGCCAGCTCGAGCTCCTACGAGCAGTACTTC; cdr3_aa: CASSSSYEQYF
j_call: TRBJ2-1; d_call: TRBD1; clone_size: -; v_call: TRBV30; cdr3_nt: TGTGCCTGGAGTGTACCCGGGACAGTCCTGAATGAGCAGTTCTTC; cdr3_aa: CAWSVPGTVLNEQFF
j_call: TRBJ2-1; d_call: TRBD2; clone_size: -; v_call: TRBV5-4; cdr3_nt: TGTGCCAGCAGCTTACTAGCGGGGGGCGCTGGGGATGAGCAGTTCTTC; cdr3_aa: CASSLLAGGAGDEQFF
j_call: TRBJ2-1; d_call: TRBD1; clone_size: -; v_call: TRBV9; cdr3_nt: TGTGCCAGCAGCGTAGTCGACCAGGGACAGGGTCCCCATGAGCAGTTCTTC; cdr3_aa: CASSVVDQGQGPHEQFF
j_call: TRBJ2-1; d_call: TRBD2; clone_size: -; v_call: TRBV5-1; cdr3_nt: TGCGCCAGCAGCAAGAGCGGCGGGGGTAACAATGAGCAGTTCTTC; cdr3_aa: CASSKSGGGNNEQFF
j_call: TRBJ1-2; d_call: -; clone_size: -; v_call: TRBV30; cdr3_nt: TGTGCCTGGAGTTCCCACATCACGGGCTACACCTTC; cdr3_aa: CAWSSHITGYTF
j_call: TRBJ1-6; d_call: TRBD1; clone_size: once; v_call: TRBV5-6; cdr3_nt: TGTGCCAGCAGCTTTAAGACAGGGGGTAATTCACCCCTCCACTTT; cdr3_aa: CASSFKTGGNSPLHF
j_call: TRBJ2-4; d_call: -; clone_size: -; v_call: TRBV4-3; cdr3_nt: TGCGCCAGCAGCCAAGATGAACAGGGAAAGAACATTCAGTACTTC; cdr3_aa: CASSQDEQGKNIQYF
j_call: TRBJ2-7; d_call: -; clone_size: once; v_call: TRBV2; cdr3_nt: TGTGCCAGCAGTGTGGGACAAGGGTTCCACGAGCAGTACTTC; cdr3_aa: CASSVGQGFHEQYF
j_call: TRBJ1-2; d_call: -; clone_size: -; v_call: TRBV5-1; cdr3_nt: TGCGCCAGCAGCCAATACAGGGAGAGGGATAATGGCTACACCTTC; cdr3_aa: CASSQYRERDNGYTF
j_call: TRBJ2-2; d_call: TRBD1; clone_size: -; v_call: TRBV9; cdr3_nt: TGTGCCAGCAGGGATCGGGACAGGGCGAACACCGGGGAGCTGTTTTTT; cdr3_aa: CASRDRDRANTGELFF
j_call: TRBJ1-1; d_call: -; clone_size: -; v_call: TRBV30; cdr3_nt: TGTGCCTGGATTGGCGGGGGGTTCGGCACTGAAGCTTTCTTT; cdr3_aa: CAWIGGGFGTEAFF
j_call: TRBJ2-7; d_call: -; clone_size: -; v_call: TRBV3-1/TRBV3-2; cdr3_nt: TGTGCCAGCAGCCAAGAAGTGGCGGGACCACCTTTCGAGCAGTACTTC; cdr3_aa: CASSQEVAGPPFEQYF
j_call: TRBJ1-2; d_call: -; clone_size: once; v_call: TRBV13; cdr3_nt: TGTGCCAGCAGCTCTTCAGGGGTATCCGGCTACACCTTC; cdr3_aa: CASSSSGVSGYTF
j_call: TRBJ1-1; d_call: -; clone_size: once; v_call: TRBV20-1; cdr3_nt: TGCAGTGAAACAGGGAACACTGAAGCTTTCTTT; cdr3_aa: CSETGNTEAFF
j_call: TRBJ2-1; d_call: -; clone_size: -; v_call: TRBV10-3; cdr3_nt: TGTGCCATCAGTAACACCGGGGCCGGGAGCTACAATGAGCAGTTCTTC; cdr3_aa: CAISNTGAGSYNEQFF
j_call: TRBJ2-1; d_call: TRBD2; clone_size: once; v_call: TRBV9; cdr3_nt: TGTGCCAGCAGCGTGGGGACTAGCGGGACTAATGAGCAGTTCTTC; cdr3_aa: CASSVGTSGTNEQFF
j_call: TRBJ2-5; d_call: -; clone_size: -; v_call: TRBV7-3; cdr3_nt: TGTGCCAGCAGCTCTACAGGGAACCAAGAGACCCAGTACTTC; cdr3_aa: CASSSTGNQETQYF
j_call: TRBJ1-1; d_call: -; clone_size: -; v_call: TRBV6-5; cdr3_nt: TGTGCCAGCAGTTACGCCTTCCGAGCGAACACTGAAGCTTTCTTT; cdr3_aa: CASSYAFRANTEAFF
j_call: TRBJ2-3; d_call: -; clone_size: once; v_call: TRBV7-3; cdr3_nt: TGTGCCAGCAGCTGGAGTAGAGGAGATACGCAGTATTTT; cdr3_aa: CASSWSRGDTQYF
j_call: TRBJ2-2; d_call: -; clone_size: -; v_call: TRBV13; cdr3_nt: TGTGCCAGCAACCCGAGAGGGGGGGCGAACACCGGGGAGCTGTTTTTT; cdr3_aa: CASNPRGGANTGELFF
j_call: TRBJ2-3; d_call: -; clone_size: -; v_call: TRBV10-1; cdr3_nt: TGCGCCAGCAGTGGGGTAGCCACAGATACGCAGTATTTT; cdr3_aa: CASSGVATDTQYF
j_call: TRBJ2-3; d_call: TRBD2; clone_size: -; v_call: TRBV4-1; cdr3_nt: TGCGCCAGCAGCCAAGACTGGGTAGCGGGAAGCACAGATACGCAGTATTTT; cdr3_aa: CASSQDWVAGSTDTQYF
j_call: TRBJ2-1; d_call: -; clone_size: -; v_call: TRBV2; cdr3_nt: TGTGCCAGCAGACCCGACCCCTCTAGAAGCTCCTACAATGAGCAGTTCTTC; cdr3_aa: CASRPDPSRSSYNEQFF
j_call: TRBJ2-7; d_call: -; clone_size: -; v_call: TRBV13; cdr3_nt: TGTGCCAGCAGCTGGGGAGGCTACGAGCAGTACTTC; cdr3_aa: CASSWGGYEQYF
j_call: TRBJ2-5; d_call: TRBD2; clone_size: -; v_call: TRBV7-2; cdr3_nt: TGTGCCAGCAGCTTCTTAGCGGGCCCCCAAGAGACCCAGTACTTC; cdr3_aa: CASSFLAGPQETQYF
j_call: TRBJ1-2; d_call: -; clone_size: -; v_call: TRBV25-1; cdr3_nt: TGTGCCAGCTCTTCCGGGGGGTATAACTATGGCTACACCTTC; cdr3_aa: CASSSGGYNYGYTF
j_call: TRBJ1-1; d_call: TRBD1; clone_size: -; v_call: TRBV28; cdr3_nt: TGTGCCAGCAAAGGACAGGGGACCATGAACACTGAAGCTTTCTTT; cdr3_aa: CASKGQGTMNTEAFF
j_call: TRBJ2-7; d_call: TRBD1; clone_size: -; v_call: TRBV5-6; cdr3_nt: TGTGCCAGCAGCGTCGGGACAGGGGGCCTCGCCGAGCAGTACTTC; cdr3_aa: CASSVGTGGLAEQYF
j_call: TRBJ2-3; d_call: -; clone_size: -; v_call: TRBV4-2; cdr3_nt: TGTGCCAGCAGCCCAGCGGCGGGCACAGATACGCAGTATTTT; cdr3_aa: CASSPAAGTDTQYF
j_call: TRBJ2-2; d_call: -; clone_size: -; v_call: TRBV6-5; cdr3_nt: TGTGCCAGCGCCCCCCCGGGACTCTACACCGGGGAGCTGTTTTTT; cdr3_aa: CASAPPGLYTGELFF
j_call: TRBJ1-1; d_call: -; clone_size: -; v_call: TRBV9; cdr3_nt: TGTGCCAGCAGCGTAGGGGCAGGGGCCTTGAACACTGAAGCTTTCTTT; cdr3_aa: CASSVGAGALNTEAFF
j_call: TRBJ1-1; d_call: -; clone_size: -; v_call: TRBV5-1; cdr3_nt: TGCGCCAGCAGCTTGGCCAGTACTGAAGCTTTCTTT; cdr3_aa: CASSLASTEAFF